Listed here are 32 T cell receptor beta chains from one sample, sequenced in a study of T cells in women clearing cervical HPV infection. The method was immunoSEQ multiplex PCR; TCRdb's version includes in-frame clones alone and lacks a portion of them. The sample spans around 31,000 clones; the ten largest clones claim 8.4%. Sequencing was performed on blood buffy coat. All receptors come from a woman aged 18 to 75 with a cervical HPV16 infection that either progressed to CIN3+ or cleared (not recorded which).

The DNA read from the CDR3 is TGTGCCAGCAGCCTACTAGGTTCACGTGGGGGC. Amino acids: CASSLLGSRGG. The full-length CDR3 reads as CASSLLGSRGGYTF. The J gene is TRBJ1-2, the V gene TRBV5-6; D not resolved. The CDR3 is cut off 3 residues early in the read; its end comes from the germline J gene. The CDR3 runs to 14 residues. In germline, CDR1 is SGHDT, CDR2 YYEEEE.

Frequency places this clone as medium-sized. The sequenced fragment ends 3 residues before the CDR3 boundary, so the rest is inferred from the germline J gene. This chain links TRBV10-1 with TRBJ2-3; 13 nucleotides agree with TRBD2. The CDR3 length is 18 residues. Germline CDR1 is WNHNN and CDR2 is SYGVQD (reference sequence). V lost 2 bases to trimming and J lost 2 bases; unmatched junction nucleotides: 7. This CDR3 reads CASSERTSGRLLTDTQYF. The DNA read from the CDR3 is TGCGCCAGCAGTGAGAGGACTAGCGGGAGATTACTCACAGATACG.

The part of the CDR3 DNA that was read is TGTGCCAGTAGTATAGGAGGGACTAGCGGGAGGGCCTACAATGAG. It translates to CASSIGGTSGRAYNE. The CDR3 reads in full as CASSIGGTSGRAYNEQFF. V and J are TRBV19 and TRBJ2-1; TRBD2 matches 16 bases. The sequence runs out 3 residues before the end of the CDR3; the remainder is reconstructed from the germline J gene. Germline values: CDR1 LNHDA, CDR2 SQIVND (reference sequence). The CDR3 length is 18 residues. V shed 1 base, J shed 2 bases, and the junction held 2 bases outside the gene matches.

A word on this clone: The CDR3 end falls 3 residues outside the read, so it is completed with the germline J gene. The V gene is TRBV19, the J gene TRBJ2-3; D not certain. V gave up 4 bases and J gave up 2 bases, with 4 bases separating them. In germline, CDR1 is LNHDA, CDR2 SQIVND (reference sequence). This CDR3 is 12 amino acids long. The CDR3 here is CASSTTTDTQYF. The DNA read from the CDR3 is TGTGCCAGTAGTACTACCACAGATACG.

As regards this clone: The read gets to within 3 residues of the CDR3 end, and the germline J gene fills in the rest. This sequence joins TRBV7-9 and TRBJ1-5, with 7 bases matching TRBD1. In germline, CDR1 is SEHNR, CDR2 FQNEAQ (reference sequence). The CDR3 has 15 amino acids. With V trimmed by 5 bases and J by 3 bases, 7 bases remained unmatched. The sequenced part of the CDR3 DNA is TGTGCCAGCAGCCCAGGGGGTGGCGTCAATCAGCCC. This sequence encodes CASSPGGGVNQP. Given in full, the CDR3 is CASSPGGGVNQPQHF.

Concerning this clone itself: Read sequence stops 3 residues before the CDR3 end, and the germline J gene provides the missing end. The chain employs TRBV5-1 and TRBJ2-2; 9 positions agree with TRBD1. This CDR3 is built from 16 residues. Germline V gene lookup returns CDR1 SGHRS and CDR2 YFSETQ. CDR3 DNA, as far as it was read: TGCGCCAGCAGCTTGACAGGGGGCGATGGGGCCAACGTG. Residues: CASSLTGGDGANV. In full, the CDR3 is CASSLTGGDGANVLFF. The complete variable domain, with remaining parts taken from reference TRBV5-1 and TRBJ2-2, reads KAGVTQTPRYLIKTRGQQVTLSCSPISGHRSVSWYQQTPGQGLQFLFEYFSETQRNKGNFPGRFSGRQFSNSRSEMNVSTLELGDSALYLCASSLTGGDGANVLFFGEGSRLTVL.

As concerns this clone: The read terminates 3 residues before the CDR3 end, so the remaining end is supplied by the germline J gene. The V and J genes are TRBV7-9 and TRBJ2-5, with 10 bases matching TRBD1. The CDR3 consists of 15 residues. After removal of 5 bases from V and 5 bases from J, the junction contained 8 bases not matched to a gene. In germline, CDR1 is SEHNR, CDR2 FQNEAQ (reference sequence). The covered CDR3 bases are TGTGCCAGCAGCCCCGGGGACAGGGGCGCGGAGACC. Translated, it gives CASSPGDRGAET. The complete CDR3 sequence is CASSPGDRGAETQYF. The entire variable domain, with the rest obtained from reference TRBV7-9 and TRBJ2-5, is as follows: DTGVSQNPRHKITKRGQNVTFRCDPISEHNRLYWYRQTLGQGPEFLTYFQNEAQLEKSRLLSDRFSAERPKGSFSTLEIQRTEQGDSAMYLCASSPGDRGAETQYFGPGTRLLVL.

Worth noting for this clone: The read ends 3 residues early relative to the CDR3; the germline J gene fills the gap. The chain is built from TRBV5-1 and TRBJ2-5, with 12 bases that match TRBD2. In germline, CDR1 is SGHRS, CDR2 YFSETQ. The CDR3 has 18 residues. CDR3 region: CASTRDRQTSGRSDTQYF. The covered CDR3 bases are TGCGCCAGCACCCGGGACAGACAGACTAGCGGGAGATCAGATACC.

About this clone itself: The read is 3 residues too short to cover the CDR3 end, so that end is filled in from the germline J gene. This chain uses TRBV5-1 with TRBJ2-5, with D maybe TRBD1 (6 bases). Deletions cut 3 bases from V and 1 base from J, with 7 bases between. The germline gives CDR1 SGHRS, CDR2 YFSETQ. The CDR3 length is 13 residues. The CDR3 loop is CASSWDIQETQYF. The sequenced part of the CDR3 DNA is TGCGCCAGCAGCTGGGACATCCAAGAGACC.

About this clone: The read halts 3 residues ahead of the CDR3 end, with the missing end drawn from the germline J gene. This chain links TRBV7-9 with TRBJ1-2; D unclear. The CDR3 is 14 residues long. The germline V gene has CDR1 SEHNR and CDR2 FQNEAQ (reference sequence). The CDR3 region is CASSRTSGLNDYTF. The CDR3 DNA, read in part, is TGTGCCAGCAGCCGGACTAGCGGACTCAATGAC.

On this clone itself: The CDR3 end lies 3 residues beyond the end of the read and is filled in from the germline J gene. The gene calls are TRBV20-1 and TRBJ1-2; TRBD1 aligns across 8 bases. CDR3 length equals 14 residues. Germline V CDR1 and CDR2: DFQATT, SNEGSKA (reference sequence). The CDR3 reads CSASPGTGILSYTF. Partial CDR3 DNA: TGCAGTGCTAGCCCCGGGACAGGTATTTTGAGC.

A note on this clone: The sequence runs out 3 residues before the end of the CDR3; the remainder is reconstructed from the germline J gene. The V and J genes are TRBV10-3 and TRBJ2-1, with 8 nucleotides matching TRBD2. Germline V gene lookup returns CDR1 ENHRY and CDR2 SYGVKD. CDR3 size: 12 residues. V trimming: 10 bases; J trimming: 9 bases; junction bases outside the gene matches: 8. CDR3: CATSGGRSEQFF. CDR3 DNA, as far as it was read: TGTGCCACTTCTGGCGGGAGGAGTGAG.

CDR3 amino acids: CASSLETSTDTYTF. The covered CDR3 bases are TGTGCCAGCTCACTCGAGACTAGCACAGATACC. The chain combines TRBV18 with TRBJ1-2; D remains unclear. With the read ending 3 residues before the CDR3 end, the germline J gene is used to fill in that end. The CDR3 is 14 amino acids. From germline, CDR1 is KGHSH and CDR2 LQKENI. Using reference TRBV18 and TRBJ1-2 for the parts outside the CDR3, the full variable domain is NAGVMQNPRHLVRRRGQEARLRCSPMKGHSHVYWYRQLPEEGLKFMVYLQKENIIDESGMPKERFSAEFPKEGPSILRIQQVVRGDSAAYFCASSLETSTDTYTFGSGTRLTVV.

CDR3 bases read: TGTGCCAGCAGCGAAGTCAGGGCCGCAAGAGATACG. This encodes CASSEVRAARDT. The whole CDR3 region reads CASSEVRAARDTQYF. The chain carries TRBV12-3 or TRBV12-4 and TRBJ2-3; D may be TRBD1 (5 bases). From the germline J gene comes the end of the CDR3, since the read stops 3 residues before it. This CDR3 is built from 15 residues. V was pared by 6 bases and J by 5 bases, with 18 bases between.

Regarding this clone: The read comes to an end 3 residues before the CDR3 does, leaving the germline J gene to fill in the end. The chain recombines TRBV2 with TRBJ2-4; D is perhaps TRBD1 or TRBD2 (6 bases each). CDR3 length: 14 amino acids. V dropped 5 bases and J dropped 3 bases, with 11 bases sitting between them. Germline V CDR1 and CDR2: SNHLY, FYNNEI. The CDR3: CASSLQGGKNIQYF. The sequenced CDR3 bases are TGTGCCAGCAGTTTACAGGGAGGCAAAAACATT.

Worth noting for this clone: The CDR3 extends 3 residues past the end of the read, so its final part is completed from the germline J gene. The chain is built from TRBV6-2 or TRBV6-3 and TRBJ2-5, with D hard to call. The CDR3 runs to 14 residues. Germline V gene lookup returns CDR1 MNHEY and CDR2 SVGEGT. The V end lost 0 bases, the J end lost 5 bases, and 10 bases lay between the germline ends. The part of the CDR3 DNA that was read is TGTGCCAGCAGTTACTCGAAGGGCGCTGAGACC. Encoded protein: CASSYSKGAET. The whole CDR3 protein is CASSYSKGAETQYF.

With regard to this clone: Read sequence stops 3 residues before the CDR3 end, and the germline J gene provides the missing end. V and J are TRBV7-9 and TRBJ2-7, with D hard to call. Germline V gene lookup returns CDR1 SEHNR and CDR2 FQNEAQ (reference sequence). The germline V and J ends were trimmed by 1 base and 5 bases, with 6 bases remaining between them. The CDR3 totals 12 residues. The CDR3 protein is CASSLVSNEQYF. The part of the CDR3 DNA that was read is TGTGCCAGCAGCTTAGTTTCCAACGAG.

With respect to this clone: The missing CDR3 end, 3 residues past where the read stops, is filled in from the germline J gene. The chain carries TRBV7-9 and TRBJ2-7; D is possibly TRBD2 (5 bases). Germline values: CDR1 SEHNR, CDR2 FQNEAQ (reference sequence). This CDR3 spans 15 amino acids. V dropped 4 bases and J dropped 2 bases, with 15 bases sitting between them. This chain's CDR3 is CASSSRTEKTYEQYF. CDR3 DNA, as far as it was read: TGTGCCAGCAGCTCCAGGACTGAGAAAACCTACGAG.

Here the CDR3 reads CSLYGRGTDTQYF. The CDR3 bases that were read are TGCAGTCTCTACGGGAGGGGAACAGATACG. The rearrangement links TRBV20-1 to TRBJ2-3; 8 nucleotides match TRBD2. The CDR3 end is not reached by the read, which stops 3 residues before it; the germline J gene fills it in. With 8 bases clipped from V and 3 bases from J, the junction kept 7 bases outside the gene matches. The CDR3 has 13 residues. CDR1 and CDR2 from the germline V gene are DFQATT and SNEGSKA (reference sequence).

The DNA read from the CDR3 is TGTGCCAGCAGGCGGGAGGGCAGCGCCGGGGAG. Protein sequence: CASRREGSAGE. The full CDR3 reads CASRREGSAGELFF. The V and J genes are TRBV27 and TRBJ2-2; 9 nucleotides align to TRBD2. The read is 3 residues too short to cover the CDR3 end, so that end is filled in from the germline J gene. Germline lookup yields CDR1 MNHEY and CDR2 SMNVEV (reference sequence). Trimming removed 6 bases from V and 6 bases from J; junction bases left unmatched: 5. This CDR3 comprises 14 residues.

With respect to this clone: Sequencing ends 3 residues short of the CDR3 end; the germline J gene provides the rest. V gene TRBV7-2 combines with J gene TRBJ1-5; D uncertain. Germline V gene lookup returns CDR1 SGHTA and CDR2 FQGNSA. V was shortened by 5 bases and J by 4 bases, with 12 bases between the two germline ends. This CDR3 region has 14 residues. This CDR3 reads CASSQEWRNQPQHF. The part of the CDR3 DNA that was read is TGTGCCAGCAGCCAGGAATGGAGAAATCAGCCC.

In the case of this clone: Sequencing ends 3 residues short of the CDR3 end; the germline J gene provides the rest. This chain connects TRBV2 to TRBJ2-2; TRBD1 might be the D (6 bases). Germline V gives CDR1 SNHLY, CDR2 FYNNEI. The CDR3 totals 15 residues. The part of the CDR3 DNA that was read is TGTGCCAGCACCTACTCGGACAGCCCTAATGAAAAG. This translates into CASTYSDSPNEK. The full CDR3 protein reads CASTYSDSPNEKLFF.

Worth noting for this clone: Read sequence stops 3 residues before the CDR3 end, and the germline J gene provides the missing end. The gene calls are TRBV18 and TRBJ1-2, with D unresolved. CDR3 length: 14 residues. Germline CDR1 and CDR2: KGHSH and LQKENI. The sequenced part of the CDR3 DNA is TGTGCCAGCTCACGGCGGGAGAACACAGATACC. It translates to CASSRRENTDT. The whole CDR3 protein is CASSRRENTDTYTF.

On this clone itself: The CDR3 end falls 3 residues outside the read, so it is completed with the germline J gene. The chain carries TRBV20-1 and TRBJ2-7; maybe TRBD2 (7 bases). CDR1 and CDR2 (germline): DFQATT, SNEGSKA (reference sequence). The ends were cut back, 5 bases at V and 1 base at J, with 15 bases in the middle. The CDR3 is 14 amino acids. This chain's CDR3 is CSAEGGAGSYEQYF. The CDR3 bases that were read are TGCAGTGCTGAGGGGGGGGCGGGATCCTACGAG.

With respect to this clone: The missing CDR3 end, 3 residues past where the read stops, is filled in from the germline J gene. V gene TRBV18 combines with J gene TRBJ1-5, with D perhaps TRBD1 (5 bases). Trimming took off 4 bases at V and 5 bases at J, with 9 bases between the two ends. Germline-derived CDR1 and CDR2 are KGHSH and LQKENI. The CDR3 covers 13 residues. The CDR3 spells CASSLLGDQPQHF. The part of the CDR3 DNA that was read is TGTGCCAGCTCACTGTTAGGGGATCAGCCC.

The CDR3 spells CASSPQTPAQNEQFF. The sequenced CDR3 bases are TGTGCCAGCTCCCCCCAAACCCCCGCGCAAAATGAG. The chain joins TRBV18 to TRBJ2-1; D unclear. The read ends 3 residues early relative to the CDR3; the germline J gene fills the gap. Looked up from germline, CDR1 is KGHSH and CDR2 is LQKENI. The CDR3 extends over 15 amino acids. V was trimmed by 6 bases and J by 7 bases, leaving 19 bases between them.

About this clone itself: With the read ending 3 residues before the CDR3 end, the germline J gene is used to fill in that end. The V and J genes are TRBV12-5 and TRBJ2-3, with D possibly TRBD2 on 5 matching bases. V shed 1 base and J shed 2 bases, with 13 bases lying between them. The CDR3 sequence is 16 residues long. Germline V gene lookup returns CDR1 LGHNT and CDR2 FRNRAP. The CDR3 sequence is CASGLGKRSHTDTQYF. The sequenced CDR3 bases are TGTGCTAGTGGTTTGGGTAAGCGGAGCCACACAGATACG.

Remarks on this clone: The read falls 3 residues short of the CDR3 end, and the missing part is taken from the germline J gene. The J gene is TRBJ2-7, the V gene TRBV6-2 or TRBV6-3, with a possible D match to TRBD1 (6 bases). Trimming stripped 2 bases from V and 5 bases from J, with 10 bases between. The length of the CDR3 is 13 residues. Looked up from germline, CDR1 is MNHEY and CDR2 is SVGEGT. Partial CDR3 DNA: TGTGCCAGCAGTTACCTCGGACAGAACGAG. Its translation: CASSYLGQNE. The whole CDR3 reads CASSYLGQNEQYF.

About this clone: The read terminates 3 residues ahead of where the CDR3 ends, so the germline J gene completes it. This chain links TRBV12-3 or TRBV12-4 with TRBJ1-4; the D gene is possibly TRBD1 (6 bases). V lost 5 bases and J lost 10, with 17 bases in between. The CDR3 sequence is 14 residues long. CDR3 amino acids: CASSHRVGRVKLFF. CDR3 DNA, as far as it was read: TGTGCCAGCAGTCACAGGGTGGGACGTGTAAAA.

Notes on this clone: A junction boundary mismatches the germline segment, possibly from a read error. Read coverage stops 3 residues before the CDR3 terminus; the germline J gene supplies the remainder. The rearrangement joins TRBV18 to TRBJ1-2; D gene ambiguous. The CDR3 loop spans 13 amino acids. Germline CDR1 and CDR2: KGHSH and LQKENI. CDR3 bases read: TGTGTCAGCTCACAAGCTCTGGACTATGGC. It encodes CVSSQALDYG. The complete CDR3 reads CVSSQALDYGYTF.

Note on this clone: The read falls 3 residues short of the CDR3 end, and the missing part is taken from the germline J gene. The chain has TRBV19 and TRBJ2-5, with 12 bases aligning to TRBD2. Trimming cost V 3 bases and J 1 base; bases outside gene matches: 0. Germline V gene sequence: CDR1 LNHDA, CDR2 SQIVND (reference sequence). This CDR3 is 15 amino acids long. CDR3 DNA, as far as it was read: TGTGCCAGTAGTATGACTAGCGGGGGCCAAGAGACC. It is translated as CASSMTSGGQET. The entire CDR3 protein reads CASSMTSGGQETQYF.

In regard to this clone: The read stops 3 residues short of the end of the CDR3; the missing end is completed from the germline J gene. The chain combines TRBV11-3 with TRBJ2-7, with TRBD2 identical over 13 bases. The V segment lost 5 bases and the J segment 5 bases; nucleotides outside the gene matches: 6. CDR3 size: 15 residues. Germline V gene sequence: CDR1 SGHNT, CDR2 YENEEA. The CDR3 bases that were read are TGTGCCAGCAGCGCAACTGGGACTAGCGGGAACGAG. It encodes CASSATGTSGNE. From start to end, the CDR3 is CASSATGTSGNEQYF.